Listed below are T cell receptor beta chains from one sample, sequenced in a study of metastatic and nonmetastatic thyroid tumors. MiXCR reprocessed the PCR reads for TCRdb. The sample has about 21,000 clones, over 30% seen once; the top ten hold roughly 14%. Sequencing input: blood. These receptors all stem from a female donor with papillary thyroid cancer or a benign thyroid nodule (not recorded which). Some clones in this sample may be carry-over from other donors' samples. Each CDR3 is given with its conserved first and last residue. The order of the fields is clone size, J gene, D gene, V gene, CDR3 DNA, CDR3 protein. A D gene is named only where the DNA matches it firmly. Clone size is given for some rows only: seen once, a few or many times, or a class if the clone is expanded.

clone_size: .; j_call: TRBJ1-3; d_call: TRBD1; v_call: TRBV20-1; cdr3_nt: TGCAGTGTTCCACAGGGGGAACTCAACACCATATATTTT; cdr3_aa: CSVPQGELNTIYF
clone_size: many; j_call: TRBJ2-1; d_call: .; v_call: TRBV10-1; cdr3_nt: TGCGCCAGCAGCCCCGGGGTTTCCCATGAGCAGTTCTTC; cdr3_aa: CASSPGVSHEQFF
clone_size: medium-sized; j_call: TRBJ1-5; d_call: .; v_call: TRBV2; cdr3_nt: TGTGCCAGCAGTGAATCGGGGGGACCTAATCAGCCCCAGCATTTT; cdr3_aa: CASSESGGPNQPQHF
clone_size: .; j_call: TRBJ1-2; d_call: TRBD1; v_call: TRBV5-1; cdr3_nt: TGCGCCAGCAGCTTGGGTTCAGGGGGGGCTAACTATGGCTACACCTTC; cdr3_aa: CASSLGSGGANYGYTF
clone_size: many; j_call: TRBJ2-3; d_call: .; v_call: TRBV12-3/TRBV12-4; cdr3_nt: TGTGCCAGCAGCGCTTATGGACTTTTAGATACGCAGTATTTT; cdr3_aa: CASSAYGLLDTQYF
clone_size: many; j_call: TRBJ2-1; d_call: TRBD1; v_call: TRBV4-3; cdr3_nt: TGCGCCAGCAGCCAAAACCCCGGGACAGGGGGCAATGAGCAGTTCTTC; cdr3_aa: CASSQNPGTGGNEQFF
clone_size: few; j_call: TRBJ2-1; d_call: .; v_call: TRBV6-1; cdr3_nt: TGTGCCAGCAGTGCCTACAGCTCCTACAATGAGCAGTTCTTC; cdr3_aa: CASSAYSSYNEQFF
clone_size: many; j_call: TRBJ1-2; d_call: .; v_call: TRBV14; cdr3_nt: TGTGCCAGCAGCAAGCGGGGTTTTGTTAACTATGGCTACACCTTC; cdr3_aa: CASSKRGFVNYGYTF
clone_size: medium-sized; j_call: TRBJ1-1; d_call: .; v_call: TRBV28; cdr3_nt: TGTGCCAGCAGTCTTACGGCTGCGGACACTGAAGCTTTCTTT; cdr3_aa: CASSLTAADTEAFF
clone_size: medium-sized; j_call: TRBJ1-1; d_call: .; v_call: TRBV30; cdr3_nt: TGTGCCTGGACTACAGGCCGGGCCACTGAAGCTTTCTTT; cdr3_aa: CAWTTGRATEAFF
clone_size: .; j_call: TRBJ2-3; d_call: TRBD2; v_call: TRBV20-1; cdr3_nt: TGCAGTGCTAGGGAAGCGGGAGGGCCGGGCACAGATACGCAGTATTTT; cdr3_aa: CSAREAGGPGTDTQYF
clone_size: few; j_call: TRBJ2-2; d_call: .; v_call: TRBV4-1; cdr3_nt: TGCGCCAGCAGCCATTTGCGGGTGGCCGGGGAGCTGTTTTTT; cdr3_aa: CASSHLRVAGELFF
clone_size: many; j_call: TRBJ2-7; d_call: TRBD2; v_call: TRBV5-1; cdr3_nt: TGCGCCAGCAGCTGGGGCAGCGGGAGCTACGAGCAGTACTTC; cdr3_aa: CASSWGSGSYEQYF
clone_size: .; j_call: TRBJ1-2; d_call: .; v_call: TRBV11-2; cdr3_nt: TGTGCCAGCAGCTTAGATAAGAACCCCGTCTATGGCTACACCTTC; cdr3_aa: CASSLDKNPVYGYTF
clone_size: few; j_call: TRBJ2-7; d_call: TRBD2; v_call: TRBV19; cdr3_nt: TGTGCCAGTAGTAGGGGACTAGCGGGAGGATACGAGCAGTACTTC; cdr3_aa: CASSRGLAGGYEQYF
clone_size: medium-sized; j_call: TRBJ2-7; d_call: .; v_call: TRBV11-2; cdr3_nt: TGTGCCAGCAGCCGGGACCGCGGGGACTCCGAGCAGTACTTC; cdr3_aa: CASSRDRGDSEQYF
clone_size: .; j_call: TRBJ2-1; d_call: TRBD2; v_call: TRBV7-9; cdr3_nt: TGTGCCAGCAGCCGAGGAGCGGGAGAGGGTGAGCAGTTCTTC; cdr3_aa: CASSRGAGEGEQFF
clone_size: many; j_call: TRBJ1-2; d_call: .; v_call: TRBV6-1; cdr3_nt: TGTGCCAGCATCACCCAGGCCAGACACTATGGCTACACCTTC; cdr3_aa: CASITQARHYGYTF
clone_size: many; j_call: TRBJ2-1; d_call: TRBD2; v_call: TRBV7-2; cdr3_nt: TGTGCCAGCAGTGTAGCGGGGACCACCCACAATGAGCAGTTCTTC; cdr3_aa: CASSVAGTTHNEQFF
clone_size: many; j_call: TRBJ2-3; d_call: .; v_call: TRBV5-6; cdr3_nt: TGTGCCAGCAGCTTGGTACCCAGGGCAGATACGCAGTATTTT; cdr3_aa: CASSLVPRADTQYF
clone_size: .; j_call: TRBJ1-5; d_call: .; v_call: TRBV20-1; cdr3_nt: TGCAGTGCTAGCTACAGGGTGGTCAATCAGCCCCAGCATTTT; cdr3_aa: CSASYRVVNQPQHF
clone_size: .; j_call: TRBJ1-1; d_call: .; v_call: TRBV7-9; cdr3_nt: TGTGCCAGCAGCACCCGACAGGAGATGAACACTGAAGCTTTCTTT; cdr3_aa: CASSTRQEMNTEAFF
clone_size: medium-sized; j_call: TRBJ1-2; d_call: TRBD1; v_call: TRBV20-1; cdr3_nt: TGCAGTGCTAGCGGGACAGCGCTTCCTAACTATGGCTACACCTTC; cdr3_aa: CSASGTALPNYGYTF
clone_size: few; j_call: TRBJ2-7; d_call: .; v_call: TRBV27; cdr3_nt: TGTGCCAGCAGCCGTGAAACAGGGAACTACGAGCAGTACTTC; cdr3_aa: CASSRETGNYEQYF
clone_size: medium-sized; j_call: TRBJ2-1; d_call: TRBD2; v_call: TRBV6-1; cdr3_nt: TGTGCCAGCAGTGAAGAGGCGGGAGCTTACAATGAGCAGTTCTTC; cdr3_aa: CASSEEAGAYNEQFF
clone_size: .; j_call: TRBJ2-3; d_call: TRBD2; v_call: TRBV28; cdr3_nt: TGTGCCAGCAGTCTCCTGGGAGGGCCGATCTCAGATACGCAGTATTTT; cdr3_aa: CASSLLGGPISDTQYF
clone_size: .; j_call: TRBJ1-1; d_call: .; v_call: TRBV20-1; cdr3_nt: TGCAGTGCTAGAGATCTTGGCCGCATGAACACTGAAGCTTTCTTT; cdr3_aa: CSARDLGRMNTEAFF
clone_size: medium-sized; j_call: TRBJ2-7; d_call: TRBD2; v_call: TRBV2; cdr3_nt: TGTGCCAGCAGTGAAGATTTTGGGACTAGCGGGGGGTACGAGCAGTACTTC; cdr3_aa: CASSEDFGTSGGYEQYF
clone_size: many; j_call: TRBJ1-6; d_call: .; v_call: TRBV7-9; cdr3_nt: TGTGCCAGCAGCTTACCCCGGGACGTACTAAATTCACCCCTCCACTTT; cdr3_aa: CASSLPRDVLNSPLHF
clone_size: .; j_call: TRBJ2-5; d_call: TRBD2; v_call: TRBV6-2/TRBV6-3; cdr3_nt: TGTGCCAGCACTTCCACCTCGGGGGGTGGGACCCAGTACTTC; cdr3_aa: CASTSTSGGGTQYF
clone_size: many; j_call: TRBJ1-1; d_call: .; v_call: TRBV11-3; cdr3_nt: TGTGCCAGCAGCTCGGGCATGAACACTGAAGCTTTCTTT; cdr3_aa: CASSSGMNTEAFF
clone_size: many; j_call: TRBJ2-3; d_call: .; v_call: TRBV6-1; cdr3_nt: TGTGCCAGCAGTGTGACCAGGGGGGCCACAGATACGCAGTATTTT; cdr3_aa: CASSVTRGATDTQYF
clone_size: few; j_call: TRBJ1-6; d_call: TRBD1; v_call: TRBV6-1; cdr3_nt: TGTGCCAGCAGTACATCGGGACAGGGGAGACCCCTCCACTTT; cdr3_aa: CASSTSGQGRPLHF
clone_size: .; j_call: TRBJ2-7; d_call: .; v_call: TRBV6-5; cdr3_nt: TGTGCCGGCAGTTACGGGGTAAACTCCTACGAGCAGTACTTC; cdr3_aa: CAGSYGVNSYEQYF
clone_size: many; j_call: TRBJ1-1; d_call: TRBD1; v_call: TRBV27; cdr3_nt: TGTGCCAGCAGTTCAACCTACAGGGGCTTGAACACTGAAGCTTTCTTT; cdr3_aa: CASSSTYRGLNTEAFF
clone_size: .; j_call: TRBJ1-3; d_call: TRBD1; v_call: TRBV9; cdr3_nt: TGTGCCAGCAGCGCGAGGGAGGGGGCCTTCTCTGGAAACACCATATATTTT; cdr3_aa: CASSAREGAFSGNTIYF
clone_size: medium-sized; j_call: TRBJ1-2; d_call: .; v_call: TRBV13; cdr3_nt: TGTGCCAGCAGCTTAGGGGACAGCTATGGCTACACCTTC; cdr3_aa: CASSLGDSYGYTF
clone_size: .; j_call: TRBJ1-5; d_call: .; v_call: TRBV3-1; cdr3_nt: TGTGCCAGCAGCCTGACAAATCAGCCCCAGCATTTT; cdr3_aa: CASSLTNQPQHF
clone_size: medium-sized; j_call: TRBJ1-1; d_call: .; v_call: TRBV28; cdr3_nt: TGTGCCAGCAGTCCAAGTACACTTGAAGCTTTCTTT; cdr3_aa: CASSPSTLEAFF
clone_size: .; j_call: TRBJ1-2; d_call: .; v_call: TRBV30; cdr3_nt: TGTGCCTGGAGTTTACTAGGGGCTAGTGGCTACACCTTC; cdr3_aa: CAWSLLGASGYTF
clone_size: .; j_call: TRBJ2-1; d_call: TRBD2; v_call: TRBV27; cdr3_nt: TGTGCCAGCAGTTTATTCCCCCGTGGGGGACTAGCGGACAATGAGCAGTTCTTC; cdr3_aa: CASSLFPRGGLADNEQFF
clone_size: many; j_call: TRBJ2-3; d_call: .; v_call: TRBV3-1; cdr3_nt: TGTGCCAGCAGCCACACAGATACGCAGTATTTT; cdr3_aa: CASSHTDTQYF
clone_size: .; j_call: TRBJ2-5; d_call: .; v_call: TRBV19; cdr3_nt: TGTGCCAGTAGTTTTGTGGGCACTCAAGAGACCCAGTACTTC; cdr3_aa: CASSFVGTQETQYF
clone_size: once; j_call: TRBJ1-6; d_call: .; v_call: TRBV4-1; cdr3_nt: TGCGCCAGCAGCGGGAGGACAAATTCACCCCTCCACTTT; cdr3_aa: CASSGRTNSPLHF
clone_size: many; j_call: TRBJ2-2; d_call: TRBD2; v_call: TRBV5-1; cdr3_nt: TGCGCCAGCAGCTTGGCCGGAGGGAGGGCCGGAGGGGAGCTGTTTTTT; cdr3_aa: CASSLAGGRAGGELFF
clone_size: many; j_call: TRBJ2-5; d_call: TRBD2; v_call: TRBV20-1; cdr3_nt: TGCAGTGCTAGATCGACTAGCGCGGAGACCCAGTACTTC; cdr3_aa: CSARSTSAETQYF
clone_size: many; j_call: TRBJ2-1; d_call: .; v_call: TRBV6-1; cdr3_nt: TGTGCCAGCAGTGATCAGAAGGGTGAGCAGTTCTTC; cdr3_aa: CASSDQKGEQFF
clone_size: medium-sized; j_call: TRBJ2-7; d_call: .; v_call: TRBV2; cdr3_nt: TGTGCCAGCAGTGAATCTTTGGGAATTACCTACGAGCAGTACTTC; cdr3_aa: CASSESLGITYEQYF
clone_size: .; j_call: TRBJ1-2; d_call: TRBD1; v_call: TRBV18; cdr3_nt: TGTGCCAGCTCACCGACAGGGAACTATGGCTACACCTTC; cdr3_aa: CASSPTGNYGYTF
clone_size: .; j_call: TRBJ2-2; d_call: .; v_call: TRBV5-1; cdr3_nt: TGCGCCAGCAGGATGACAAACACCGGGGAGCTGTTTTTT; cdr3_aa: CASRMTNTGELFF
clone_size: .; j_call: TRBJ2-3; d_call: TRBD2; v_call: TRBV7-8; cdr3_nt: TGTGCCAGCAGCTTCACTAGCGGGAGTGCAGATACGCAGTATTTT; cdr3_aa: CASSFTSGSADTQYF
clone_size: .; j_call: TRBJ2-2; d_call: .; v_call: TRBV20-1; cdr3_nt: TGCAGTGCTAGTATAGGAACAACCGGGGAGCTGTTTTTT; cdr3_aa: CSASIGTTGELFF
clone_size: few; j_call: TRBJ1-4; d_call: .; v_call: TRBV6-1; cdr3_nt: TGTGCCAGCAGTGAATCATGGCAGCCTAATGAAAAACTGTTTTTT; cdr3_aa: CASSESWQPNEKLFF
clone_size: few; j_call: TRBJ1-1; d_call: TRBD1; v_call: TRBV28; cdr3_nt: TGTGCCAGCAGGACAGGGGGTGGGAACACTGAAGCTTTCTTT; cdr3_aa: CASRTGGGNTEAFF
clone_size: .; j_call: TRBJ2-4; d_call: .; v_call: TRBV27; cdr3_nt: TGTGCCAGCGGAGATTGGCAGTTATTAGCCAAAAACATTCAGTACTTC; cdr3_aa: CASGDWQLLAKNIQYF